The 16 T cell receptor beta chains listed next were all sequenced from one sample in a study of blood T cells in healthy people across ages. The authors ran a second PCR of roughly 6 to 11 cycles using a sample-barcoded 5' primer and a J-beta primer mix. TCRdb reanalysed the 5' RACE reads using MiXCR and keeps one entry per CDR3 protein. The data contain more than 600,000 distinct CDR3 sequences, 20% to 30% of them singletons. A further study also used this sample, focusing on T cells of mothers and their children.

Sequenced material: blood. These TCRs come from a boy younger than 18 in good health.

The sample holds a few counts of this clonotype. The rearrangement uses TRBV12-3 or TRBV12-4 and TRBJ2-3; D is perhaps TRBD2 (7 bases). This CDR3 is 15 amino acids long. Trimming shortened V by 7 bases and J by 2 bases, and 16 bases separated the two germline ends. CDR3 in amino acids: CASKVEGGLTDTQYF. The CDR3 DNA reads TGTGCCAGCAAAGTCGAGGGGGGGCTCACAGATACGCAGTATTTT.

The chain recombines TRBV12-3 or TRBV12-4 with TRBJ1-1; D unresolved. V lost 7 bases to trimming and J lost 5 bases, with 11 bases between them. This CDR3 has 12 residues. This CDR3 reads CASIKWDTEAFF. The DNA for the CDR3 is TGTGCCAGCATCAAGTGGGATACTGAAGCTTTCTTT.

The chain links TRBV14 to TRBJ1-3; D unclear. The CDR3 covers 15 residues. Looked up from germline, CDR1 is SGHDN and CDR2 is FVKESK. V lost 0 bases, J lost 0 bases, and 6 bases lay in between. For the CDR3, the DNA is TGTGCCAGCAGCCAAGAGGGTTACTCTGGAAACACCATATATTTT. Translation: CASSQEGYSGNTIYF.

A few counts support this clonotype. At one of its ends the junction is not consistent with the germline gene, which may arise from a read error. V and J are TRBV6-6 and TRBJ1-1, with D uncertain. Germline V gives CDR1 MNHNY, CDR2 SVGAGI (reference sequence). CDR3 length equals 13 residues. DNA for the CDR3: TGTGCCAGCAGAGCCTCGGGGAACGCTGAAGCTTTCTTT. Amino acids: CASRASGNAEAFF.

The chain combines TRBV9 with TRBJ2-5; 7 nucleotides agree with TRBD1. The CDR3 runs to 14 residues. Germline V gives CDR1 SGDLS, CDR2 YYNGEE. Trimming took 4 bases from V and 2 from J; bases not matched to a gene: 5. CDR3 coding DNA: TGTGCCAGCAGCCCCACAGGGGCGCAAGAGACCCAGTACTTC. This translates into CASSPTGAQETQYF.

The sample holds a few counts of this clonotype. DNA for the CDR3: TGTACCAGCAGCCAAGGGGGCTGGGAGCAGTACTTC. Its translation is CTSSQGGWEQYF. The V and J genes are TRBV21-1 and TRBJ2-1; the table's D call, TRBD1, was not checked against the DNA. The end of the DNA aligns better with TRBJ2-7, so the J call may be wrong. TRBV21-1 is shown as a pseudogene. The CDR3 covers 12 residues.

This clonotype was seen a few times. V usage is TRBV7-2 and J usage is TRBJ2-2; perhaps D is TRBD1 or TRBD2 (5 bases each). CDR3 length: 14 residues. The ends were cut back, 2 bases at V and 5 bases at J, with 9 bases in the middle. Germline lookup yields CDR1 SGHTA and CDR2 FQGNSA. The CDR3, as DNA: TGTGCCAGCAGCTTATTGGGGGTGACCGGGGAGCTGTTTTTT. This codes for CASSLLGVTGELFF.

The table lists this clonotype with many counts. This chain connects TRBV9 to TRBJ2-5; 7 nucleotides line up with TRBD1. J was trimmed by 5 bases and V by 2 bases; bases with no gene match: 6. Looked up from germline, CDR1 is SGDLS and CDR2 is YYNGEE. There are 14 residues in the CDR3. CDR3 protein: CASSVDRVWETQYF. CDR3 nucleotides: TGTGCCAGCAGCGTCGACAGGGTATGGGAGACCCAGTACTTC.

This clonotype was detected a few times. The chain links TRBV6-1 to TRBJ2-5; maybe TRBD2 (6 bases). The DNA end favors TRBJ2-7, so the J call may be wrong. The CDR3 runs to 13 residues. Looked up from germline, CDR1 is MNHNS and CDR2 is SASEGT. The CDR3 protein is CASGWGGTYEQYF. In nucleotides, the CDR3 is TGTGCCAGCGGGTGGGGAGGCACCTACGAGCAGTACTTC.

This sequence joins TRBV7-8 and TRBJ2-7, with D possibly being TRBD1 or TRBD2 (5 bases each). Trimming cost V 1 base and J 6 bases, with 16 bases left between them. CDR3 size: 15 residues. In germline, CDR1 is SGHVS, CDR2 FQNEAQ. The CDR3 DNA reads TGTGCCAGCAGCTTAGGGGACGGACGGGGCTCCGAGCAGTACTTC. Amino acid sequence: CASSLGDGRGSEQYF.

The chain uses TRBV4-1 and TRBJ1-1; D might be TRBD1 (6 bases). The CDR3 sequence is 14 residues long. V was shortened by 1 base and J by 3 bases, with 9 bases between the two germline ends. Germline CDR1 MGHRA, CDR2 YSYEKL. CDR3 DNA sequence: TGCGCCAGCAGCCAAGTTCAGGGGCACACTGAAGCTTTCTTT. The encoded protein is CASSQVQGHTEAFF.

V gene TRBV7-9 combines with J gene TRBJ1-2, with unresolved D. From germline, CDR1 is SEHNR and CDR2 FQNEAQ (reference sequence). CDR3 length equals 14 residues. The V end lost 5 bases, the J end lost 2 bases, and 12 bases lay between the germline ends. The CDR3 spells CASSPPVGNYGYTF. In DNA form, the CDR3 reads TGTGCCAGCAGCCCCCCTGTGGGGAACTATGGCTACACCTTC.

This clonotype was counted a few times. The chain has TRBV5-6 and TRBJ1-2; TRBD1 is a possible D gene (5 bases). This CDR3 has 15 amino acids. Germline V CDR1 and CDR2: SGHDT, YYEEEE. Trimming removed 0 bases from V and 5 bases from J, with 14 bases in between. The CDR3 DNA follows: TGTGCCAGCAGCTTGGTCCGGGGATGGGGGTATGGCTACACCTTC. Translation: CASSLVRGWGYGYTF. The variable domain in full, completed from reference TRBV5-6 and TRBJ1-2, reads DAGVTQSPTHLIKTRGQQVTLRCSPKSGHDTVSWYQQALGQGPQFIFQYYEEEERQRGNFPDRFSGHQFPNYSSELNVNALLLGDSALYLCASSLVRGWGYGYTFGSGTRLTVV.

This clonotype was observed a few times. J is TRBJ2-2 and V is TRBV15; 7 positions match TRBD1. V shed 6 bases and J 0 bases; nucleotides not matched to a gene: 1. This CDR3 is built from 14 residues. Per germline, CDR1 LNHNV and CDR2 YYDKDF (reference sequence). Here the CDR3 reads CATSTGANTGELFF. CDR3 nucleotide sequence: TGTGCCACCAGTACAGGGGCGAACACCGGGGAGCTGTTTTTT. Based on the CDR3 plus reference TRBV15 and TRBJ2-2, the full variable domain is DAMVIQNPRYQVTQFGKPVTLSCSQTLNHNVMYWYQQKSSQAPKLLFHYYDKDFNNEADTPDNFQSRRPNTSFCFLDIRSPGLGDTAMYLCATSTGANTGELFFGEGSRLTVL.

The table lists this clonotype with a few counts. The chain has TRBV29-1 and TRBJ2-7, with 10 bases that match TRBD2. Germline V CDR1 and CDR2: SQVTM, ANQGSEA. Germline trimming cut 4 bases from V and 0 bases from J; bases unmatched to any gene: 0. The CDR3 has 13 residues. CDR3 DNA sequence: TGCAGCGTTGCTAGCGGGAGCTCCTACGAGCAGTACTTC. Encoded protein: CSVASGSSYEQYF.

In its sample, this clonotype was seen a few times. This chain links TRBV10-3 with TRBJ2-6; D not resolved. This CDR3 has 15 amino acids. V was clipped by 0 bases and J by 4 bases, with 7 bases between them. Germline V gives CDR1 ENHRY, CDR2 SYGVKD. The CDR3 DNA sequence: TGTGCCATCAGTGAGTCAACAGCCGGGGCCAACGTCCTGACTTTC. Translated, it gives CAISESTAGANVLTF.